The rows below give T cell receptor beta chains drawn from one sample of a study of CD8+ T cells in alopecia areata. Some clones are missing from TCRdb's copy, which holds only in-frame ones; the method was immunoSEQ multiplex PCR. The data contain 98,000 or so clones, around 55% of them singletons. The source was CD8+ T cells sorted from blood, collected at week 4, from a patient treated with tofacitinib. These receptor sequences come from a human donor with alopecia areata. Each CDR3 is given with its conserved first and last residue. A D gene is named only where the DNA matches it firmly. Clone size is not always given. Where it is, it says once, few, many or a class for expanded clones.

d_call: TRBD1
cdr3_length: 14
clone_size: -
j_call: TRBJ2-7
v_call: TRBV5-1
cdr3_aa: CASSEGTGSNEQYF
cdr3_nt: TGCGCCAGCAGCGAAGGGACAGGGAGCAACGAGCAGTACTTC

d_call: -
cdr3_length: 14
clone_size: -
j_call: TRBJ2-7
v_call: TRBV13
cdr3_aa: CASSAKSGVYEQYF
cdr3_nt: TGTGCCAGCAGCGCTAAGTCAGGGGTCTACGAGCAGTACTTC

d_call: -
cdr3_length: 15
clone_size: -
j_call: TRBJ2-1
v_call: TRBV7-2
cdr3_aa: CASSWGAAPYNEQFF
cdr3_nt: TGTGCCAGCAGCTGGGGCGCGGCCCCCTACAATGAGCAGTTCTTC

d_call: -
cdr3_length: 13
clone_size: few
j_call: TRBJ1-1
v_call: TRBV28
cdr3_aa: CASSVIRGTEAFF
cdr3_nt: TGTGCCAGCAGCGTGATCAGGGGCACTGAAGCTTTCTTT

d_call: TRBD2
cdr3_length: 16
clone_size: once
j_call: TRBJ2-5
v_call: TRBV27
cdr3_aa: CASSPGRGASQETQYF
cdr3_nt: TGTGCCAGCAGCCCTGGGAGGGGAGCGTCCCAAGAGACCCAGTACTTC

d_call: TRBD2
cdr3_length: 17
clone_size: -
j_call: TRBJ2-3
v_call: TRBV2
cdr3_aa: CASRGGRVRLAGDTQYF
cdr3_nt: TGTGCCAGCAGGGGGGGGAGAGTTCGGCTAGCGGGAGATACGCAGTATTTT

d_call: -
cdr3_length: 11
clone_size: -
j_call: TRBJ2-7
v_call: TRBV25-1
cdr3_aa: CASSESYEQYF
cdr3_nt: TGTGCCAGCAGTGAATCGTACGAGCAGTACTTC

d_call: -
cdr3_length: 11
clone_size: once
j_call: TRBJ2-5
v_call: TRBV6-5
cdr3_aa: CATRSRETQYF
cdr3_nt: TGTGCCACCCGGTCGAGGGAGACCCAGTACTTC

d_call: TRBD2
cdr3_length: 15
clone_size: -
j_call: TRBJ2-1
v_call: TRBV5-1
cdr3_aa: CASSLGLAGVAEQFF
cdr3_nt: TGCGCCAGCAGCTTGGGACTAGCGGGAGTGGCTGAGCAGTTCTTC

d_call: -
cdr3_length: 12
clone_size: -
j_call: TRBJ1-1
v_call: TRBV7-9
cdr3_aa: CASSLAGSEAFF
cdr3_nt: TGTGCCAGCAGCTTAGCAGGTTCTGAAGCTTTCTTT

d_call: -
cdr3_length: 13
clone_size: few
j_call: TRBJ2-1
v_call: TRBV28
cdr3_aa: CASSLSRTNEQFF
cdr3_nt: TGTGCCAGCAGTTTATCCCGTACGAATGAGCAGTTCTTC

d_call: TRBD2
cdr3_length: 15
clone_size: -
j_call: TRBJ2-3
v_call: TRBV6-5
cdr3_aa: CASRGGLAGTDTQYF
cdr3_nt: TGTGCCAGCCGTGGGGGACTAGCGGGCACAGATACGCAGTATTTT

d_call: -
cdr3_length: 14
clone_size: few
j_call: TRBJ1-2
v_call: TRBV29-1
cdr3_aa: CSVLRSGGVYGYTF
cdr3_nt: TGCAGCGTACTCCGCTCCGGGGGGGTCTATGGCTACACCTTC

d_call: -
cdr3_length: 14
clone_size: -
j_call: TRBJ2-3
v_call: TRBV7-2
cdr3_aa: CASTPIGFTDTQYF
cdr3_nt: TGTGCCAGCACCCCTATAGGGTTCACAGATACGCAGTATTTT

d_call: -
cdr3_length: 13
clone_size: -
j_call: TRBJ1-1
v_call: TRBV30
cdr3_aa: CAWSVLMNTEAFF
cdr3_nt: TGTGCCTGGAGTGTACTCATGAACACTGAAGCTTTCTTT

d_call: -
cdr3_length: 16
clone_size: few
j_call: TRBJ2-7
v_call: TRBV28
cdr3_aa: CASSLWVPSPSYEQYF
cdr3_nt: TGTGCCAGCAGCCTTTGGGTTCCGTCACCGTCCTACGAGCAGTACTTC

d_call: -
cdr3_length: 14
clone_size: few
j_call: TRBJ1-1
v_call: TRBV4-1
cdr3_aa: CASSQDLGLTEAFF
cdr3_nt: TGCGCCAGCAGCCAAGATCTAGGGCTCACTGAAGCTTTCTTT

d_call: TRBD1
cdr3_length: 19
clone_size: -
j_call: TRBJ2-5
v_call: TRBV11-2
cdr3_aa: CASSLDDRTGNRILETQYF
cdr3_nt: TGTGCCAGCAGCTTAGACGATCGGACAGGGAACCGGATCCTAGAGACCCAGTACTTC

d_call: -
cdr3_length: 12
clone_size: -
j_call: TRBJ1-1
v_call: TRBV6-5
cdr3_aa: CASSYLGTEAFF
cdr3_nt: TGTGCCAGCAGTTACCTTGGGACTGAAGCTTTCTTT